The clone carrying this T cell receptor (beta chain) was recorded at least ten times. This CDR3 contains 14 residues. The V and J ends lost 4 bases and 7 bases respectively, with 17 bases between them. CDR1 is DFQATT and CDR2 is SNEGSKA in the germline V gene (reference sequence). The sample belongs to a study of early T cells in non-severe SARS-CoV-2 infection. Study at large: Unsorted whole-blood RNA was sequenced in bulk, leaving chains unpaired.

Individual cDNA molecules were tagged with unique molecular identifiers. MiXCR, applied by TCRdb to the 5' RACE reads, yields one record per CDR3 protein. The table has roughly 38,000 distinct CDR3 sequences, around 5.4% seen once. This clonotype was sampled from an adult who was a healthcare worker with PCR-confirmed SARS-CoV-2 infection or an uninfected control (not recorded which). The gene calls are TRBV20-1 and TRBJ2-1, with a possible D match to TRBD2 (6 bases). Sequenced here: whole blood, sampled at baseline. This CDR3 reads CSAIRDLVINEQFF. For the CDR3, the DNA is TGCAGTGCTATCCGGGACTTAGTTATTAATGAGCAGTTCTTC.